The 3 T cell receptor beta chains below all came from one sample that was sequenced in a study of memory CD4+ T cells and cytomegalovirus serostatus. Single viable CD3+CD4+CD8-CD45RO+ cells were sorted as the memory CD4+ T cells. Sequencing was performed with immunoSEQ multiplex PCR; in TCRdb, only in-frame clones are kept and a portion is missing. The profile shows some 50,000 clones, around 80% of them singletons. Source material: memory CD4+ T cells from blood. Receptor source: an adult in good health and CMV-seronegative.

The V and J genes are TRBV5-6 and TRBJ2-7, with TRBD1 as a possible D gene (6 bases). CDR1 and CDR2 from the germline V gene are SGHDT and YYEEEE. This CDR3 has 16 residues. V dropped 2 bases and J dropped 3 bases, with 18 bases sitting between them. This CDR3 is CASSFFFGDRHYEQYF. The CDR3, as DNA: TGTGCCAGCAGCTTTTTTTTTGGTGACAGGCACTACGAGCAGTACTTC.

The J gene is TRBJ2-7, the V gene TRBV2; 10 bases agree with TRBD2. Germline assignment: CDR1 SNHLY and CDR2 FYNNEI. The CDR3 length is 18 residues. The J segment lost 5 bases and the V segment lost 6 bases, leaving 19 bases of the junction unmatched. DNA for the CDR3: TGTGCCAGCAGGGGGGAGGCTAGCGGGAGATGGGGTCGGGACGAGCAGTACTTC. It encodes CASRGEASGRWGRDEQYF.

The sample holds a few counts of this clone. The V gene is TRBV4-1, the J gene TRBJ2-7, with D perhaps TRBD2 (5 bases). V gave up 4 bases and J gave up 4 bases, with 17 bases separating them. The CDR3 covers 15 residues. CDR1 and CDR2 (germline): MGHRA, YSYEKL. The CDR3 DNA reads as TGCGCCAGCAGCCGCTTGTGGGGAGTAAGATACGAGCAGTACTTC. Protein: CASSRLWGVRYEQYF.